The clone carrying this TCR beta chain was seen only once. The target antigen is unknown. The CDR3 consists of 16 residues. Trimming took 1 base from V and 7 from J; bases not matched to a gene: 10. Germline CDR1 reads MGHRA; CDR2 reads YSYEKL. The source of the sample is a study of type 1 regulatory T cells. In TCRdb, the reads were re-called with MiXCR into one record per CDR3 protein. The sample lists more than 60,000 distinct CDR3 sequences, around 49% occurring once. Sequencing used cultured non-Tr1 T cells, either the whole culture or a sorted T cell fraction (not recorded which). This clonotype was obtained from a human donor in good health. This chain connects TRBV4-1 to TRBJ1-5; 7 nucleotides align to TRBD1. CDR3 bases: TGCGCCAGCAGCCAAGGAGGAACAGGGGTCGACCAGCCCCAGCATTTT. It is translated as CASSQGGTGVDQPQHF.